Presented here are 14 T cell receptor beta chains from one specimen sequenced in a study of shared clonotypes between healthy human individuals. CD45RO-negative cells were positively selected for CCR7, leaving out terminally differentiated effector memory CD45RA+ cells. Libraries were prepared by immunoSEQ multiplex PCR; TCRdb keeps only in-frame clonotypes and omits some of them. There are 550,000 to 650,000 clones in the sample; roughly 95% occur only once, and about 0.12% lies in the top ten. The source material was naive CD8+ T cells sorted from blood. The source of these receptors is a woman aged 25 to 39 in good health.

The chain is built from TRBV2 and TRBJ2-5; D might be TRBD2 (6 bases). The DNA end lines up better with TRBJ2-7; the J call may be wrong. Germline lookup yields CDR1 SNHLY and CDR2 FYNNEI. The CDR3 is made up of 16 amino acids. The CDR3 reads CASSTSRAGSSYEQYF. CDR3 DNA: TGTGCCAGCAGCACCAGTCGTGCGGGAAGTTCCTACGAGCAGTACTTC.

This clone was observed once. V usage is TRBV5-6 and J usage is TRBJ2-7; 9 nucleotides match TRBD1. Germline CDR1 is SGHDT and CDR2 is YYEEEE. V lost 7 bases and J lost 5; bases outside the gene matches: 10. This CDR3 spans 14 amino acids. Here the CDR3 reads CASRWGTGLDEQYF. The CDR3 region has the DNA TGTGCCAGCCGATGGGGGACAGGGCTCGACGAGCAGTACTTC.

The chain employs TRBV2 and TRBJ2-5; D is tentatively TRBD1 or TRBD2 (5 bases each). The closer fit of TRBJ2-7 to the DNA end suggests the J call may be wrong. This CDR3 has 14 residues. Germline V lookup: CDR1 SNHLY, CDR2 FYNNEI. In nucleotides, the CDR3 is TGTGCCAGCAGTGAATCGGGGCTTTTCTACGAGCAGTACTTC. Translated, it gives CASSESGLFYEQYF.

In this sample, this clone turned up once. The chain carries TRBV25-1 and TRBJ2-7, with TRBD1 as a possible D gene (6 bases). There are 15 residues in the CDR3. V dropped 4 bases and J dropped 0 bases, with 13 bases sitting between them. Germline V CDR1 and CDR2: MGHDK, SYGVNS. The CDR3 region is CASSAIQGLSYEQYF. The CDR3 DNA reads as TGTGCCAGCAGTGCGATACAGGGTCTCTCCTACGAGCAGTACTTC.

The V call is TRBV4-1, the J call TRBJ2-5; TRBD2 agrees at 12 bases. The CDR3 totals 17 residues. The trim removed 4 bases at V and 5 bases at J, leaving 11 bases unmatched. Germline V gives CDR1 MGHRA, CDR2 YSYEKL. CDR3 in amino acids: CASSLETSGSFWETQYF. The CDR3 nucleotides read TGCGCCAGCAGCCTCGAGACTAGCGGGAGTTTTTGGGAGACCCAGTACTTC.

Concerning this clone itself: Other DNA sequences within the sample encode an identical CDR3. The rearrangement links TRBV9 to TRBJ1-1; D not certain. V lost 0 bases to trimming and J lost 1 base, with 7 bases between them. This CDR3 has 14 amino acids. Germline loops: CDR1 SGDLS, CDR2 YYNGEE. CDR3 nucleotides: TGTGCCAGCAGCGTAGGGGGAAAGAACACTGAAGCTTTCTTT. Translation gives CASSVGGKNTEAFF.

The chain links TRBV11-2 to TRBJ2-3, with D uncertain. CDR1 is SGHAT, CDR2 FQNNGV, per germline. There are 17 residues in the CDR3. Deletions cut 5 bases from V and 0 bases from J, with 18 bases between. CDR3 nucleotides: TGTGCCAGCAGCAGACACCGGGTACTCTCTAGCACAGATACGCAGTATTTT. Its translation is CASSRHRVLSSTDTQYF. Together with reference TRBV11-2 and TRBJ2-3, the CDR3 gives the full variable domain: EAGVAQSPRYKIIEKRQSVAFWCNPISGHATLYWYQQILGQGPKLLIQFQNNGVVDDSQLPKDRFSAERLKGVDSTLKIQPAKLEDSAVYLCASSRHRVLSSTDTQYFGPGTRLTVL.

The chain joins TRBV27 to TRBJ2-3; D might be TRBD2 (6 bases). There are 17 residues in the CDR3. Germline CDR1 MNHEY, CDR2 SMNVEV (reference sequence). The ends were cut back, 6 bases at V and 0 bases at J, with 19 bases in the middle. In nucleotides, the CDR3 is TGTGCCAGCAGGGGGGACTGGGTAGGGCCTAGCACAGATACGCAGTATTTT. Amino acids: CASRGDWVGPSTDTQYF.

This chain uses TRBV25-1 with TRBJ2-1; D might be TRBD1 (6 bases). The CDR3 consists of 12 residues. Per the germline V gene, CDR1 is MGHDK and CDR2 is SYGVNS. Trimming left V 8 bases short and J 10 bases short, with 15 bases between. The CDR3 is CASETGDLEQFF. In nucleotides, the CDR3 is TGTGCCAGCGAGACAGGAGACTTAGAGCAGTTCTTC.

On this clone itself: Other nucleotide sequences in the sample specify the same CDR3. The rearrangement links TRBV27 to TRBJ1-1; D gene unclear. The CDR3 length is 14 residues. The germline V gene has CDR1 MNHEY and CDR2 SMNVEV (reference sequence). V shed 3 bases and J shed 5 bases, with 13 bases lying between them. The CDR3 reads CASSFGGGGTEAFF. The CDR3 nucleotides read TGTGCCAGCAGTTTTGGTGGAGGCGGAACTGAAGCTTTCTTT.

A single count supports this clone. The chain links TRBV5-1 to TRBJ2-7; D remains unclear. Germline V gives CDR1 SGHRS, CDR2 YFSETQ. This CDR3 contains 12 residues. V shed 1 base and J shed 5 bases, with 7 bases lying between them. CDR3 protein: CASSLLGHEQYF. The CDR3, as DNA: TGCGCCAGCAGCTTGTTAGGGCACGAGCAGTACTTC. The complete variable domain, with remaining parts taken from reference TRBV5-1 and TRBJ2-7, reads KAGVTQTPRYLIKTRGQQVTLSCSPISGHRSVSWYQQTPGQGLQFLFEYFSETQRNKGNFPGRFSGRQFSNSRSEMNVSTLELGDSALYLCASSLLGHEQYFGPGTRLTVT.

The chain carries TRBV28 and TRBJ1-1; D remains ambiguous. The CDR3 consists of 16 residues. V dropped 7 bases and J dropped 0 bases, with 18 bases sitting between them. The germline CDR1 and CDR2 sequences are MDHEN and SYDVKM. The CDR3 coding sequence is TGTGCCAGCAACCCTCGGGCCCAACCACTGAACACTGAAGCTTTCTTT. Translating it yields CASNPRAQPLNTEAFF.

This chain uses TRBV27 with TRBJ1-2; no firm D call. The CDR3 loop spans 13 amino acids. The germline V gene encodes CDR1 MNHEY and CDR2 SMNVEV (reference sequence). V lost 3 bases and J lost 2, with 7 bases in between. The DNA for the CDR3 is TGTGCCAGCAGTTTCGCCGGAAACTATGGCTACACCTTC. Its translation is CASSFAGNYGYTF.

This chain joins TRBV7-9 and TRBJ2-1; 8 bases map to TRBD2. From germline, CDR1 is SEHNR and CDR2 FQNEAQ (reference sequence). The CDR3 sequence is 13 residues long. CDR3 in amino acids: CAIAGTPYNEQFF. The CDR3 DNA is TGTGCTATAGCGGGAACCCCTTACAATGAGCAGTTCTTC.